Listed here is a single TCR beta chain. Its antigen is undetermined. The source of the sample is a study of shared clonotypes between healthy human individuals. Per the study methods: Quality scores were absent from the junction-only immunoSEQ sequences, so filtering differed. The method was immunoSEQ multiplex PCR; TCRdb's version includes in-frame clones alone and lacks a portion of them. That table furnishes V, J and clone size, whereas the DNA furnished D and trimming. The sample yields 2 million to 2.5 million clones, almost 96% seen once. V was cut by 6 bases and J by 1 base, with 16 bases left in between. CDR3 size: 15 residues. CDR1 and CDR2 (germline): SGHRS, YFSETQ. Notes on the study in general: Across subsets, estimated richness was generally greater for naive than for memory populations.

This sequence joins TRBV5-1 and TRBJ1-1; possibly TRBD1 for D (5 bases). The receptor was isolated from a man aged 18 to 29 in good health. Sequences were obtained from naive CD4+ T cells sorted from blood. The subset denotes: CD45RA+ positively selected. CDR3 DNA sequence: TGCGCCAGCAAAGGGGCGGTGCACCCGAACACTGAAGCTTTCTTT. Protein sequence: CASKGAVHPNTEAFF.